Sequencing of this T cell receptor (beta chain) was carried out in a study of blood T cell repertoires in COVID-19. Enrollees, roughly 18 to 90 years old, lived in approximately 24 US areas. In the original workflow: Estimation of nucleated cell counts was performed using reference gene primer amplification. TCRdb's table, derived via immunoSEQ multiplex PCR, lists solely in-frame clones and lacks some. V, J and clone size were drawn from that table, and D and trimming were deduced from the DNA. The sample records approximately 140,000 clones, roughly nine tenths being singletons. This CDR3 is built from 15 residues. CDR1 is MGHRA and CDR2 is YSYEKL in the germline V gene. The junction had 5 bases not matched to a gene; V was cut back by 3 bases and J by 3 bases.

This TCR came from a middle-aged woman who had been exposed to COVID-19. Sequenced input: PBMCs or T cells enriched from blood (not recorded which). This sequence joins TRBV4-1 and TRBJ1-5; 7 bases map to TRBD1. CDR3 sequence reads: CASSQDDRVNQPQHF. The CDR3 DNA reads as TGCGCCAGCAGCCAGGACGACAGGGTCAATCAGCCCCAGCATTTT.